This T cell receptor (beta chain) is drawn from a study of T cell responses to AZD1222 COVID-19 vaccine. Study overall: Second-dose timings of about 4 or about 12 weeks were pooled.

This CDR3 contains 14 residues. With 4 bases clipped from V and 4 bases from J, the junction kept 5 bases outside the gene matches. Germline CDR1 and CDR2: LNHDA and SQIVND (reference sequence). Whole-study findings and limits: Among spike-specific TCRs, nearly half reportedly target unmutated variant regions. Clonal diversity may have been underestimated, and the donors were mostly white British, with more females than males. It was only after the peak T cell response that any repertoires were sampled.

As regards this clone: Its antigen is not known.

The protocol was immunoSEQ multiplex PCR, while the TCRdb copy is restricted to in-frame clones and leaves out a portion. Here the sample spans about 120,000 clones, approximately 84% being singletons. The source is an adult in good health. The chain uses TRBV19 and TRBJ1-1, with TRBD1 matching 8 bases. This specimen was peripheral blood, taken on day 0 of AZD1222 vaccination. CDR3 residues: CASSSRGPGTEAFF. The CDR3 region has the DNA TGTGCCAGTAGTAGCAGGGGGCCGGGCACTGAAGCTTTCTTT.